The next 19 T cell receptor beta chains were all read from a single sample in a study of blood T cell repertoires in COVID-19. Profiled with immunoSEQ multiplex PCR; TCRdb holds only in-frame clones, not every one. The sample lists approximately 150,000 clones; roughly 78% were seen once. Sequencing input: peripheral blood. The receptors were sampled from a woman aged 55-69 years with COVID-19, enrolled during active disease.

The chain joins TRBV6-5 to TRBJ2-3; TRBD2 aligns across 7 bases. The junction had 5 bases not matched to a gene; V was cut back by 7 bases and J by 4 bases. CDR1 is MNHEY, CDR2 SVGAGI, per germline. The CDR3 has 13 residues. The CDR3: CASNGRESDTQYF. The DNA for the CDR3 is TGTGCCAGCAACGGGCGGGAGTCAGATACGCAGTATTTT.

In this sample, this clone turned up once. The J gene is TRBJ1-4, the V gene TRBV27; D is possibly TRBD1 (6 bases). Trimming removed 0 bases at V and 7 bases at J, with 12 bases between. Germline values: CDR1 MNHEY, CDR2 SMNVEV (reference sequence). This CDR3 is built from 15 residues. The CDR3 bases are TGTGCCAGCAGTTTATCGGGGGGGCGCGCTGAAAAACTGTTTTTT. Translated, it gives CASSLSGGRAEKLFF.

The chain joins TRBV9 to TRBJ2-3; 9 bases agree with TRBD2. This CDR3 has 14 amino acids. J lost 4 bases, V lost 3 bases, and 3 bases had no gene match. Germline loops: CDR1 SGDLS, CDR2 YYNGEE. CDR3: CASSAGTSPDTQYF. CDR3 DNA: TGTGCCAGCAGCGCCGGGACTAGCCCAGATACGCAGTATTTT. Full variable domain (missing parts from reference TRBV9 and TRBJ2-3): DSGVTQTPKHLITATGQRVTLRCSPRSGDLSVYWYQQSLDQGLQFLIQYYNGEERAKGNILERFSAQQFPDLHSELNLSSLELGDSALYFCASSAGTSPDTQYFGPGTRLTVL.

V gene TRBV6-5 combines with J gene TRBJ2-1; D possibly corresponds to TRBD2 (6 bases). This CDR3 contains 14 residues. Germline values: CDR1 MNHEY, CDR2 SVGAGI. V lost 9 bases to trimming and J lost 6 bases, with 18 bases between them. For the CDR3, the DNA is TGTGCCAGTTTTTCGGGGGATTCGGGCAATGAGCAGTTCTTC. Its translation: CASFSGDSGNEQFF.

The CDR3 DNA reads as TGTGCCAGCAGCCCCAGGGTGTCGACCACCGGGGAGCTGTTTTTT. It translates to CASSPRVSTTGELFF. This chain joins TRBV5-8 and TRBJ2-2; a possible D gene is TRBD1 (5 bases). V was cut by 4 bases and J by 4 bases, with 14 bases left in between. The germline gives CDR1 SGHTS, CDR2 YDEGEE. This CDR3 region has 15 residues.

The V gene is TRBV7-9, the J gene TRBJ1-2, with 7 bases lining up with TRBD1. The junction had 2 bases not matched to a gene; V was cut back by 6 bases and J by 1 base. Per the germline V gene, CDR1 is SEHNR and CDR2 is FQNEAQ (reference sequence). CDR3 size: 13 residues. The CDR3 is CASRGQNNYGYTF. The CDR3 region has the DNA TGTGCCAGCAGGGGACAGAATAACTATGGCTACACCTTC.

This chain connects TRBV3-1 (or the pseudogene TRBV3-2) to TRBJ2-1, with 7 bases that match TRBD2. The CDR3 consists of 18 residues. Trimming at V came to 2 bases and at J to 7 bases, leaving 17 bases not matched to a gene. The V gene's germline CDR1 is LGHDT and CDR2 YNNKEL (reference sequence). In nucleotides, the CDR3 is TGTGCCAGCAGCCAAAATACTTGGGGCGGGAGCCCCGCGAATGAGCAGTTCTTC. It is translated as CASSQNTWGGSPANEQFF.

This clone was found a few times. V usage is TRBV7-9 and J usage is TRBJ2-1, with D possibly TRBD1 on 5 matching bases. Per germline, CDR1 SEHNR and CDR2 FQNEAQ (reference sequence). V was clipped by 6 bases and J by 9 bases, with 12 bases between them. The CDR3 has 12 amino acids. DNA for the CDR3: TGTGCCAGCAGTGGGGCTTCTGGTGAGCAGTTCTTC. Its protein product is CASSGASGEQFF.

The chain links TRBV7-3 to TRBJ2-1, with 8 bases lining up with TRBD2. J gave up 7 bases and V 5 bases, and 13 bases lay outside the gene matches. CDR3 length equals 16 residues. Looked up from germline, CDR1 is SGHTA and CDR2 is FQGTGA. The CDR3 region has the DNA TGTGCCAGCAGCCCCTTCGTGACGGGAGGGCCTAATGAGCAGTTCTTC. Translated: CASSPFVTGGPNEQFF.

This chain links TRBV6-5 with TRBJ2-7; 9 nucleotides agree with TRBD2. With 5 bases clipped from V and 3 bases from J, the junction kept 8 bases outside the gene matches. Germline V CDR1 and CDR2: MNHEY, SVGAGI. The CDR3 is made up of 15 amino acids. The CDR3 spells CASSPQGLANYEQYF. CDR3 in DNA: TGTGCCAGCAGTCCCCAAGGACTAGCGAACTACGAGCAGTACTTC.

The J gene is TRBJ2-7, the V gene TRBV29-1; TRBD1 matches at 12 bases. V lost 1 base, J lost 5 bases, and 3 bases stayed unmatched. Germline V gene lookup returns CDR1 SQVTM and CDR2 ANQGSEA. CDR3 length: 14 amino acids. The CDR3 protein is CSVEGGTGGNEQYF. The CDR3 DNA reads TGCAGCGTTGAAGGAGGGACAGGGGGCAACGAGCAGTACTTC.

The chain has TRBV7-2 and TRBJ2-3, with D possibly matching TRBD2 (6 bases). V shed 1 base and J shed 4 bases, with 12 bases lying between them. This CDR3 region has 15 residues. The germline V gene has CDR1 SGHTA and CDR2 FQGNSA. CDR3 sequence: CASSLGPGEADTQYF. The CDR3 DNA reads TGTGCCAGCAGCTTAGGTCCGGGAGAGGCAGATACGCAGTATTTT.

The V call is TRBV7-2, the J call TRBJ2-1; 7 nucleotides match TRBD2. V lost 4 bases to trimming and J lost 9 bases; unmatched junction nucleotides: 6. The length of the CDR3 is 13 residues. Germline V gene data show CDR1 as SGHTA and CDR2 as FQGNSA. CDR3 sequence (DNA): TGTGCCAGCAGCTCGTTGTGGGGGGGTGAGCAGTTCTTC. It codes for CASSSLWGGEQFF.

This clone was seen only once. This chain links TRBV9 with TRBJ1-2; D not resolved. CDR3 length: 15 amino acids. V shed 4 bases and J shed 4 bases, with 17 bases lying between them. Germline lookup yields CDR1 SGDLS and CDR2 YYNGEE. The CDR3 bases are TGTGCCAGCAGCAACCGGGCCCCTGGGAGCTATGGCTACACCTTC. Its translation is CASSNRAPGSYGYTF.

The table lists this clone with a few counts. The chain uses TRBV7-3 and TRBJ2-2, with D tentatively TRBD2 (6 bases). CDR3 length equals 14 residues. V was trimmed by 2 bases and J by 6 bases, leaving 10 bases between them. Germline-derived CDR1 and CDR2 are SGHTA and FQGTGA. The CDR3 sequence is CASSLFPGAGELFF. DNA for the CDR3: TGTGCCAGCAGCTTATTCCCGGGGGCCGGGGAGCTGTTTTTT.

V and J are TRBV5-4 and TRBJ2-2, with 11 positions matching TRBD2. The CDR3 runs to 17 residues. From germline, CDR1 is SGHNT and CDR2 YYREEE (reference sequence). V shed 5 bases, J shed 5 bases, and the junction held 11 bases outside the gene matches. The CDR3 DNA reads TGTGCCAGCAGACCAACCCTAGCGGGAGGTCAGACCGGGGAGCTGTTTTTT. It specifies CASRPTLAGGQTGELFF.

The CDR3 here is CASSERQANSPLHF. CDR3 DNA: TGTGCCAGCAGTGAACGACAGGCGAATTCACCCCTCCACTTT. The chain couples TRBV6-1 to TRBJ1-6; possibly TRBD1 for D (6 bases). V was shortened by 2 bases and J by 7 bases, with 9 bases between the two germline ends. This CDR3 is built from 14 residues. Germline V gene lookup returns CDR1 MNHNS and CDR2 SASEGT.

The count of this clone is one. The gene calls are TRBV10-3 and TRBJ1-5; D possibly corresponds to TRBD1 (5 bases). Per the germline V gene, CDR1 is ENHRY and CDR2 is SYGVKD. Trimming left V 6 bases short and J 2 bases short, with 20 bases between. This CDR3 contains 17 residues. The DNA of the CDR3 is TGTGCCATCAGGCCCGACGGCGCAGGGATAGGCAATCAGCCCCAGCATTTT. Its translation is CAIRPDGAGIGNQPQHF.

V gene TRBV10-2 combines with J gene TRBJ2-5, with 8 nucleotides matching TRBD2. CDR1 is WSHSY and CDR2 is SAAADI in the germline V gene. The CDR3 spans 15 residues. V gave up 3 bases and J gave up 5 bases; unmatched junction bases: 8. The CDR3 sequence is CASSENGGAGETQYF. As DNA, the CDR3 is TGCGCCAGCAGTGAAAACGGGGGGGCCGGCGAGACCCAGTACTTC.